A single sample is the source of the 17 T cell receptor beta chains below, sequenced in a study of identical twins. Each CDR3 protein gets one entry after TCRdb re-called the 5' RACE reads with MiXCR. The sample carries some 590,000 distinct CDR3 sequences, just under 10% recorded once. The same sample was also studied in work on yellow fever vaccine responses in identical twins.

Sequences were obtained from PBMCs. These TCRs come from a woman between 18 and 29 years old in good health.

This sequence joins TRBV25-1 and TRBJ2-5; D is tentatively TRBD1 or TRBD2 (5 bases each). V lost 5 bases, J lost 2 bases, and 15 bases lay in between. The CDR3 has 15 amino acids. Germline V gene sequence: CDR1 MGHDK, CDR2 SYGVNS. The CDR3 is CASSLFRDGQETQYF. The CDR3 DNA is TGTGCCAGCAGTCTTTTCCGGGACGGACAAGAGACCCAGTACTTC.

This clonotype was picked up a small number of times. The chain links TRBV6-5 to TRBJ2-7; TRBD2 agrees at 15 bases. Germline CDR1 MNHEY, CDR2 SVGAGI. The CDR3 runs 18 residues. V lost 1 base and J lost 4; bases outside the gene matches: 8. Here the CDR3 reads CASSYYPIGLAGGYEQYF. As DNA, the CDR3 is TGTGCCAGCAGTTACTACCCCATCGGACTAGCGGGAGGGTACGAGCAGTACTTC.

J is TRBJ1-2 and V is TRBV9, with D uncertain. With 4 bases removed from V and 1 base from J, the gap between germline ends came to 26 bases. Germline CDR1 is SGDLS and CDR2 is YYNGEE. This CDR3 has 19 amino acids. The CDR3 loop reads CASSHYRNFTVGLNYGYTF. CDR3 coding DNA: TGTGCCAGCAGCCACTACCGAAATTTTACCGTAGGGCTTAACTATGGCTACACCTTC.

The rearrangement uses TRBV28 and TRBJ1-4; 7 bases line up with TRBD1. This CDR3 spans 14 amino acids. Germline values: CDR1 MDHEN, CDR2 SYDVKM. J was trimmed by 8 bases and V by 6 bases; bases with no gene match: 9. The CDR3 here is CASRKTGTGEKLFF. Written as DNA, the CDR3 is TGTGCCAGCAGGAAGACAGGGACTGGCGAAAAACTGTTTTTT.

This clonotype was detected ten times or more. The genes are TRBV12-3 or TRBV12-4 and TRBJ2-1; 8 nucleotides match TRBD2. The V and J ends lost 5 bases and 10 bases, in that order; junction bases with no gene match: 16. The CDR3 consists of 16 residues. The CDR3 here is CASSPLLPGLVREQFF. CDR3 DNA sequence: TGTGCCAGCAGTCCCTTATTACCGGGACTAGTAAGAGAGCAGTTCTTC.

This clonotype was recorded a few times. V usage is TRBV6-2 or TRBV6-3 and J usage is TRBJ1-6, with D hard to call. The CDR3 spans 17 residues. The V gene's germline CDR1 is MNHEY and CDR2 SVGEGT. The V end was cut by 3 bases, the J end by 0 bases, with 12 bases between. CDR3 amino acids: CASSYAPASSYNSPLHF. The DNA for the CDR3 is TGTGCCAGCAGTTATGCTCCAGCGAGCTCCTATAATTCACCCCTCCACTTT.

Note on this clonotype: One junction end disagrees with the germline gene, perhaps due to a read error. The chain links TRBV28 to TRBJ2-2; maybe TRBD1 (6 bases). CDR1 and CDR2 from the germline V gene are MDHEN and SYDVKM. This CDR3 is built from 14 residues. CDR3 sequence reads: CASRPTGLPGELFF. The CDR3 DNA sequence: TGTGCCAGCAGACCCACAGGGCTTCCCGGGGAGCTGTTCTTT.

The V and J genes are TRBV6-1 and TRBJ2-7; no clear D. The CDR3 is made up of 13 amino acids. V lost 2 bases to trimming and J lost 4 bases, with 9 bases between them. Germline-derived CDR1 and CDR2 are MNHNS and SASEGT. The CDR3 DNA reads TGTGCCAGCAGTGAAACCCTTGGGTACGAGCAGTACTTC. It translates to CASSETLGYEQYF.

This clonotype was seen repeatedly, ten times or more. The chain joins TRBV12-3 or TRBV12-4 to TRBJ1-5; 8 bases fit TRBD1. The CDR3 is 15 residues long. J lost 2 bases, V lost 6 bases, and 6 bases had no gene match. The CDR3 region has the DNA TGTGCCAGCAGCCGCGGGACAGGCGGCAATCAGCCCCAGCATTTT. This codes for CASSRGTGGNQPQHF.

This clonotype was detected many times. The chain uses TRBV15 and TRBJ2-7; D unclear. The CDR3 loop spans 12 amino acids. CDR1 and CDR2 (germline): LNHNV, YYDKDF (reference sequence). Trimming removed 0 bases from V and 4 bases from J, with 4 bases in between. The CDR3 sequence: CATSRDRYEQYF. The CDR3, as DNA: TGTGCCACCAGCAGAGATAGATACGAGCAGTACTTC.

Turning to this clonotype: The junction departs from germline at one end; a sequencing error may be responsible. The chain carries TRBV5-1 and TRBJ2-3; 9 positions match TRBD2. The CDR3 loop spans 15 amino acids. Looked up from germline, CDR1 is SGHRS and CDR2 is YFSETQ. The chain's CDR3 is CASSRAGGTTDTRYF. The CDR3 DNA sequence: TGCGCCAGCTCACGAGCGGGGGGAACCACAGATACGCGGTATTTT.

This clonotype was detected a few times. The rearrangement links TRBV10-3 to TRBJ2-1; D possibly matches TRBD1 or TRBD2 (7 bases each). Looked up from germline, CDR1 is ENHRY and CDR2 is SYGVKD. V lost 5 bases, J lost 12 bases, and 32 bases lay in between. This CDR3 has 18 amino acids. Written as DNA, the CDR3 is TGTGCCATCAGTCCAGGGGGTTCCGGGCGGTCGGGAGGCCACAGGCAGTTCTTC. It translates to CAISPGGSGRSGGHRQFF.

J is TRBJ2-1 and V is TRBV5-1; 8 bases match TRBD2. The V and J ends lost 0 bases and 5 bases, in that order; junction bases with no gene match: 4. The CDR3 loop spans 15 amino acids. Germline values: CDR1 SGHRS, CDR2 YFSETQ. CDR3 in DNA: TGCGCCAGCAGCTTGGTTAGCGGGGTCCACAATGAGCAGTTCTTC. Protein product: CASSLVSGVHNEQFF.

V usage is TRBV11-2 and J usage is TRBJ1-3; D not resolved. The CDR3 has 15 residues. The V gene's germline CDR1 is SGHAT and CDR2 FQNNGV. V lost 5 bases to trimming and J lost 0 bases, with 11 bases between them. This chain's CDR3 is CASSRQGYSGNTIYF. The CDR3 DNA follows: TGTGCCAGCAGCCGTCAAGGTTACTCTGGAAACACCATATATTTT.

Many counts were recorded for this clonotype. The rearrangement links TRBV5-1 to TRBJ2-5; 8 nucleotides match TRBD1. V shed 4 bases, J shed 5 bases, and the junction held 7 bases outside the gene matches. The germline V gene encodes CDR1 SGHRS and CDR2 YFSETQ. This CDR3 has 14 residues. For the CDR3, the DNA is TGCGCCAGCAGCACGCGGACAGGGCCGGAGACCCAGTACTTC. As protein: CASSTRTGPETQYF.

The rearrangement joins TRBV11-2 to TRBJ2-6; D not resolved. In germline, CDR1 is SGHAT, CDR2 FQNNGV. Trimming took off 1 base at V and 3 bases at J, with 7 bases between the two ends. The CDR3 is 15 residues long. In nucleotides, the CDR3 is TGTGCCAGCAGCTTAGCCGGGCTTGGGGCCAACGTCCTGACTTTC. Translation: CASSLAGLGANVLTF.

This clonotype was seen ten or more times. The chain links TRBV6-2 or TRBV6-3 to TRBJ2-7; D may be TRBD1 or TRBD2 (5 bases each). V lost 6 bases, J lost 2 bases, and 14 bases lay in between. This CDR3 has 14 residues. Germline V CDR1 and CDR2: MNHEY, SVGEGT. CDR3 sequence (DNA): TGTGCCAGCAGCCCGGTGGGGGTTCCCTACGAGCAGTACTTC. Protein sequence: CASSPVGVPYEQYF.